This T cell receptor beta chain is from a study of cytomegalovirus exposure and HLA in healthy donors. V dropped 6 bases and J dropped 0 bases, with 6 bases sitting between them. Germline CDR1 and CDR2: MNHNS and SASEGT. The CDR3 has 13 amino acids. This clone was seen only a few times. The PCR had 60 Vbeta and 13 Jbeta primers. Sequenced by immunoSEQ multiplex PCR; TCRdb stores in-frame clones only, minus some. The sample contains 150,000 to 200,000 clones, approximately 82% of which appear only once. This clonotype originated in a man between 18 and 35 years old in good health and CMV-seropositive. The sequenced sample consisted of PBMCs. The chain is built from TRBV6-1 and TRBJ1-3, with D unresolved. CDR3 residues: CASRLPSGNTIYF. CDR3 DNA: TGTGCCAGCAGGCTACCCTCTGGAAACACCATATATTTT.